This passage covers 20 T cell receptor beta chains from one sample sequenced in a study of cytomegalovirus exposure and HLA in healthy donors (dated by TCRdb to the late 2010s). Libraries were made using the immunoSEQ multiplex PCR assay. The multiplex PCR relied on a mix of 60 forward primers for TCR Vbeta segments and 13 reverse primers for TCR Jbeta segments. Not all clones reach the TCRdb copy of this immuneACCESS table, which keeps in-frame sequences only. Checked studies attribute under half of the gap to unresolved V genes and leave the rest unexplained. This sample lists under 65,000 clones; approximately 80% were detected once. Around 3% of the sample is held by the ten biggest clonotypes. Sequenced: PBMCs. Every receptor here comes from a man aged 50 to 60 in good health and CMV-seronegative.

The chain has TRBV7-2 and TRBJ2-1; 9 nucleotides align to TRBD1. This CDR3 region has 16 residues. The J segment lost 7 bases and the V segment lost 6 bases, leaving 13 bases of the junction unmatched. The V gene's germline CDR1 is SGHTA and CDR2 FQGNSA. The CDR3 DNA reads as TGTGCCAGCAGTTCCGACCAGGACAGGGGAGGAAATGAGCAGTTCTTC. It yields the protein CASSSDQDRGGNEQFF. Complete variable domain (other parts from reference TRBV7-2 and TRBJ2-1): GAGVSQSPSNKVTEKGKDVELRCDPISGHTALYWYRQSLGQGLEFLIYFQGNSAPDKSGLPSDRFSAERTGGSVSTLTIQRTQQEDSAVYLCASSSDQDRGGNEQFFGPGTRLTVL.

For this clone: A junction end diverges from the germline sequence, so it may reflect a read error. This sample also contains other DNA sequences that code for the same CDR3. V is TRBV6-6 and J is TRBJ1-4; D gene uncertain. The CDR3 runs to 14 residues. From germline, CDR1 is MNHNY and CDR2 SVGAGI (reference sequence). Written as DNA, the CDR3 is TGCGCCAGCAGTTACGGTCATTCCAGTGAAAAACTGTTTTTT. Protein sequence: CASSYGHSSEKLFF.

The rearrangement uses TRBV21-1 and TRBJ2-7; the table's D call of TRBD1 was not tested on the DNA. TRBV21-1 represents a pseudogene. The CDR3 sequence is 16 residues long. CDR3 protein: CASSKECDRVWHEQYF. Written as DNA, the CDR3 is TGTGCCAGCAGCAAAGAGTGTGACAGGGTATGGCACGAGCAGTACTTC.

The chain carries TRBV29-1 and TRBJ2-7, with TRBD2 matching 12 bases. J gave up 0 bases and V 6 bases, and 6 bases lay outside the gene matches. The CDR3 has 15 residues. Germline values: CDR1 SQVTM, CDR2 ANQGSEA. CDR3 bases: TGCAGCGTCCGACTAGCGGGGGTGAGCTCCTACGAGCAGTACTTC. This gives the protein CSVRLAGVSSYEQYF.

The CDR3 loop is CASGPGTGAYEQYF. CDR3 DNA: TGTGCCAGCGGGCCCGGGACAGGGGCCTACGAGCAGTACTTC. The chain links TRBV6-1 to TRBJ2-7; 10 bases line up with TRBD1. Germline CDR1 and CDR2: MNHNS and SASEGT. The CDR3 contains 14 residues. Unmatched junction bases numbered 6, after V lost 8 bases and J lost 2 bases.

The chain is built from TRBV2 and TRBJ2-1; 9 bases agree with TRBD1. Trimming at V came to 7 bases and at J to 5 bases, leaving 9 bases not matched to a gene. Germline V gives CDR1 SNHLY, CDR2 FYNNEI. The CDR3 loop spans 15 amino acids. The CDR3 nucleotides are TGTGCCAGCAAACCCGGGACAGGGTTCGACAATGAGCAGTTCTTC. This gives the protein CASKPGTGFDNEQFF. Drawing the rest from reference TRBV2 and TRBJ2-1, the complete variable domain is EPEVTQTPSHQVTQMGQEVILRCVPISNHLYFYWYRQILGQKVEFLVSFYNNEISEKSEIFDDQFSVERPDGSNFTLKIRSTKLEDSAMYFCASKPGTGFDNEQFFGPGTRLTVL.

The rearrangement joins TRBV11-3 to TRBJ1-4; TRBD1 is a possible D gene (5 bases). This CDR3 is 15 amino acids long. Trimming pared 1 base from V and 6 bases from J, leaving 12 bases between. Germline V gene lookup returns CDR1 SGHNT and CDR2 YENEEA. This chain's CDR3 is CASSLASGLHEKLFF. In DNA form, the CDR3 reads TGTGCCAGCAGCTTAGCCTCAGGGTTGCATGAAAAACTGTTTTTT.

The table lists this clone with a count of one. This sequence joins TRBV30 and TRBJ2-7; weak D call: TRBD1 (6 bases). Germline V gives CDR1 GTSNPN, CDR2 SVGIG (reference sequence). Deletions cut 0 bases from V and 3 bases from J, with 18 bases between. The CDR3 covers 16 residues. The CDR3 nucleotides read TGTGCCTGGAGTGTAGAACTGGTAGGACAGTTCTACGAGCAGTACTTC. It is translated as CAWSVELVGQFYEQYF.

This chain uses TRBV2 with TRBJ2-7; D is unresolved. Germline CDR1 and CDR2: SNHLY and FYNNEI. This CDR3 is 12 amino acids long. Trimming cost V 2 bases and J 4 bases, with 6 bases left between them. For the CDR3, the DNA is TGTGCCAGCAGTGAATCCCGGTACGAGCAGTACTTC. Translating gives CASSESRYEQYF.

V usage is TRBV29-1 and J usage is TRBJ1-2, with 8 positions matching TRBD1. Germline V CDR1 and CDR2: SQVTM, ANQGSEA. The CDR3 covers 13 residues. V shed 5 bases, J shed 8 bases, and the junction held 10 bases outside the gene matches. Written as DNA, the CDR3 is TGCAGCGTTTCCGGGACAGGATTTTCCGGCTACACCTTC. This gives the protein CSVSGTGFSGYTF.

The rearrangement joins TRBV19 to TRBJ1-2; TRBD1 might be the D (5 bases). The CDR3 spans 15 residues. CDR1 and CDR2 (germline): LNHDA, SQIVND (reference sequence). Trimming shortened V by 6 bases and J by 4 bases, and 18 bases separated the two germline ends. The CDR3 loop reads CASSSWQGGSYGYTF. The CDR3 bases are TGTGCCAGTAGCTCCTGGCAGGGAGGGAGCTATGGCTACACCTTC. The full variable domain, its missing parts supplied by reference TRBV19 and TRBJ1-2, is DGGITQSPKYLFRKEGQNVTLSCEQNLNHDAMYWYRQDPGQGLRLIYYSQIVNDFQKGDIAEGYSVSREKKESFPLTVTSAQKNPTAFYLCASSSWQGGSYGYTFGSGTRLTVV.

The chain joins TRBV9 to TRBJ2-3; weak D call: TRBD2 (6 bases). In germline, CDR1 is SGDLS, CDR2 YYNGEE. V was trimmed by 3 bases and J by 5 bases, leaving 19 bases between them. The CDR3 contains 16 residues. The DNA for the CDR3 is TGTGCCAGCAGCGGGTGGGACTCGTCGAGGGGAGATACGCAGTATTTT. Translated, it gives CASSGWDSSRGDTQYF.

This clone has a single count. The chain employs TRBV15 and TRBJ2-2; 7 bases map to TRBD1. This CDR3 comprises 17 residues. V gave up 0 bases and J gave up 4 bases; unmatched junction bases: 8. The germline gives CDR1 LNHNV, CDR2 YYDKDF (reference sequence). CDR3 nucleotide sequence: TGTGCCACCAGCAGAGATCGGGACAGCGCTCCCACCGGGGAGCTGTTTTTT. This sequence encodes CATSRDRDSAPTGELFF.

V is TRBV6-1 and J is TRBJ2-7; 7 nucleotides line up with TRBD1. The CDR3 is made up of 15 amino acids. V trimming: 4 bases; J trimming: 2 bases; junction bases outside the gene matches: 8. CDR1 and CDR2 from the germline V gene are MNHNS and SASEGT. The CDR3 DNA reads TGTGCCAGCAGTGGCCGAGGGGGCAGAGCCTACGAGCAGTACTTC. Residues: CASSGRGGRAYEQYF.

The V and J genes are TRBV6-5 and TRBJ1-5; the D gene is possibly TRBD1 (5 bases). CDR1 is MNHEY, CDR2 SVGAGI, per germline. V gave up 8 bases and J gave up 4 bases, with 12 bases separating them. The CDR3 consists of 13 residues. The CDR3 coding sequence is TGTGCCAGCCGGCCGGGGGGGAATCAGCCCCAGCATTTT. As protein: CASRPGGNQPQHF.

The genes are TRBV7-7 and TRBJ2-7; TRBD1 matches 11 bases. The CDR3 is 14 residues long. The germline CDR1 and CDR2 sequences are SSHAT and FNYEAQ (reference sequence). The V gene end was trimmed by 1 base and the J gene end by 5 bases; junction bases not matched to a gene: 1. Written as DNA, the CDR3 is TGTGCCAGCAGCTTAGGGACAGGGGGCCACGAGCAGTACTTC. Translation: CASSLGTGGHEQYF.

The CDR3 spells CASSPGGAEPGETQYF. CDR3 nucleotides: TGCGCCAGCAGCCCGGGGGGGGCCGAGCCCGGGGAGACCCAGTACTTC. This rearrangement joins TRBV5-1 to TRBJ2-5; 8 bases match TRBD2. Germline CDR1 SGHRS, CDR2 YFSETQ. V was pared by 4 bases and J by 5 bases, with 13 bases of the junction left unmatched. The CDR3 is 16 amino acids.

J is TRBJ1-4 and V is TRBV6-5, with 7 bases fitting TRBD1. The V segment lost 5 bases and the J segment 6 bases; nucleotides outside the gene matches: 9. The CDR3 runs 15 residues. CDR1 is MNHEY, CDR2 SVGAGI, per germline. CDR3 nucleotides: TGTGCCAGCAGTGCCTCGGGGACAGCCTATGAAAAACTGTTTTTT. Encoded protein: CASSASGTAYEKLFF.

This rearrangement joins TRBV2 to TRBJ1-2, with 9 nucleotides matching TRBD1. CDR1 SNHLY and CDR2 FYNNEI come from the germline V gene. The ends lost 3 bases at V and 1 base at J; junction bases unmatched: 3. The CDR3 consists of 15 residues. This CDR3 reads CASSEGTGHNYGYTF. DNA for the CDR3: TGTGCCAGCAGTGAGGGGACAGGGCATAACTATGGCTACACCTTC.

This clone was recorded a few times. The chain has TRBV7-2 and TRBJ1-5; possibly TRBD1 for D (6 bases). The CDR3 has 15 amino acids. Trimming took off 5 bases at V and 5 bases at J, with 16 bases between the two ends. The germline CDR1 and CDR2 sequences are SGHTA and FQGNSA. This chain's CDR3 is CASSIYRDKYQPQHF. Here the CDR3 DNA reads TGTGCCAGCAGCATATACCGGGACAAATATCAGCCCCAGCATTTT.